The 2 T cell receptor beta chains below were found in one sample sequenced in a study of blood T cells in healthy people across ages (dated by TCRdb to the mid-2010s). Library method: 5' RACE. Instrument on record: Illumina HiSeq 2500. The second PCR ran for roughly 6 to 11 cycles and used a J-beta primer mix along with a sample-barcoded 5' primer. TCRdb's own reprocessing of the public reads used fastp at Q25 and MiXCR and kept productive beta chains. Each record represents a unique CDR3 protein, reported with the most common genes and DNA among its rows. The sample table contains roughly 550,000 distinct CDR3 sequences; only one count was recorded for around 24% of them. The ten most abundant clones make up around 10% of the sample. The same data also went into a second study, on T cells of mothers and their children.

The sample was blood. Receptors originate from a boy younger than 18 in good health.

This clonotype showed up just a few times. This rearrangement joins TRBV6-6 to TRBJ2-1; the D gene is possibly TRBD2 (5 bases). Trimming shortened V by 4 bases and J by 6 bases, and 10 bases separated the two germline ends. Per the germline V gene, CDR1 is MNHNY and CDR2 is SVGAGI (reference sequence). The CDR3 loop spans 13 amino acids. The CDR3 DNA reads TGTGCCAGCAGTTCCCTCACTAGCAATGAGCAGTTCTTC. This sequence encodes CASSSLTSNEQFF.

The chain joins TRBV20-1 to TRBJ2-7, with a possible D match to TRBD1 (5 bases). The germline CDR1 and CDR2 sequences are DFQATT and SNEGSKA (reference sequence). The length of the CDR3 is 14 residues. V lost 2 bases, J lost 0 bases, and 11 bases lay in between. The CDR3 nucleotides are TGCAGTGCTAGACCCGACAGTAGCTCCTACGAGCAGTACTTC. Its protein product is CSARPDSSSYEQYF.